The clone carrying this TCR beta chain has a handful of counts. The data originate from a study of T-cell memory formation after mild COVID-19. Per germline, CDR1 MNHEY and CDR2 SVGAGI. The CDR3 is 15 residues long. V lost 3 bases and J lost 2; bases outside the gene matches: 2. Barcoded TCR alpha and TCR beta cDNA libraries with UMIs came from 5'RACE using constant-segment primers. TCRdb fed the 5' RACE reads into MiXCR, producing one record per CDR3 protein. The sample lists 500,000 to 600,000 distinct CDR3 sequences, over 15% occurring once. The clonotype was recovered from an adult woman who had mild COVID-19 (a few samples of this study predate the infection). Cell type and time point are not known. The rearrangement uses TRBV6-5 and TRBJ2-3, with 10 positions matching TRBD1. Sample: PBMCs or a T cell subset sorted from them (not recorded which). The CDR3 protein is CASSYDRGHTDTQYF. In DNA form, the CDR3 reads TGTGCCAGCAGTTATGACAGGGGGCACACAGATACGCAGTATTTT.